The rows below give T cell receptor beta chains drawn from one sample of a study of shared clonotypes between healthy human individuals. Profiled with immunoSEQ multiplex PCR; TCRdb holds only in-frame clones, not every one. The sample has about 690,000 clones; about 90% are singletons. Sequencing input: memory CD8+ T cells from PBMCs. The receptors come from a man between 18 and 35 years old in good health. Some clones in this sample may be carry-over from other donors' samples. CDR3s include the opening cysteine and the closing phenylalanine or tryptophan. D genes are given only for firm matches. The size field is filled for only some rows; it gives once, few, many or a size class.

d_gene	v_gene	abundance	j_gene	CDR3nt	CDR3aa
TRBD2	TRBV5-1	.	TRBJ2-3	TGCGCCAGCAGTGACGGGAGGGCCGCTACAGATACGCAGTATTTT	CASSDGRAATDTQYF
.	TRBV5-4	.	TRBJ1-1	TGTGCCGGAAGAGGGGAGTTGGGAACTGAAGCTTTCTTT	CAGRGELGTEAFF
.	TRBV27	.	TRBJ2-1	TGTGCCAGCAGTTCCCCCGGGGCCAAATACAATGAGCAGTTCTTC	CASSSPGAKYNEQFF
TRBD1	TRBV27	.	TRBJ2-1	TGTGCCAGCAGTTTATCGTGGATTGGCGAGGGGGCGTTCTTC	CASSLSWIGEGAFF
.	TRBV7-9	.	TRBJ2-7	TGTGCCAGCAGCCCCCCAATTACGACGTGGCAGCAGTACTTC	CASSPPITTWQQYF
.	TRBV5-4	once	TRBJ1-1	TGTGCCAGCAGCTTGGCCTCCGGGACTGAAGCTTTCTTT	CASSLASGTEAFF
TRBD2	TRBV28	.	TRBJ2-7	TGTGCCAGCAGTTTAAAGGGACTAGCGGGTGCGGCCTACGAGCAGTACTTC	CASSLKGLAGAAYEQYF
.	TRBV28	.	TRBJ2-7	TGTGCCAGCAGTTTATCGTACGGCAACTCCTACGAGCAGTACTTC	CASSLSYGNSYEQYF
TRBD2	TRBV5-1	.	TRBJ2-2	TGCGCCAGCAGCTCGGGACTAGCGGGAGGTCACACCGGGGAGCTGTTTTTT	CASSSGLAGGHTGELFF
.	TRBV19	.	TRBJ2-7	TGTGCCAGTAGTATAGCGGGAGCGGGCGAGCAGTACTTC	CASSIAGAGEQYF
.	TRBV19	.	TRBJ2-3	TGTGCCAGTAGTATGGGGGCTAGCAAGGCAGATACGCAGTATTTT	CASSMGASKADTQYF
TRBD1	TRBV6-1	.	TRBJ1-2	TGTGCCAGCAGAGAGACAGGGGGGGCTGAGGGCTACACCTTC	CASRETGGAEGYTF
TRBD2	TRBV9	once	TRBJ2-7	TGTGCCAGCAGTGGAGCCGGGGGGTTAACCTACGAGCAGTACTTC	CASSGAGGLTYEQYF
.	TRBV7-9	.	TRBJ2-4	TGTGCCAGCAGCTTAGATAGGGAAAACATTCAGTACTTC	CASSLDRENIQYF
.	TRBV2	few	TRBJ1-1	TGTGCCAGCAGTGAATGGCGCAGCATGAACACTGAAGCTTTCTTT	CASSEWRSMNTEAFF
TRBD2	TRBV9	.	TRBJ2-1	TGTGCCAGCAGCGTAGTGGGGACTAGCGGGAGGGCCTGGAATGAGCAGTTCTTC	CASSVVGTSGRAWNEQFF
.	TRBV6-6	.	TRBJ2-1	TGTGCCAGCACCTCCTGGGGGGAGACTCACAATGAGCAGTTCTTC	CASTSWGETHNEQFF
TRBD1	TRBV28	.	TRBJ2-5	TGTGCCAGCATGCCTCGGACAGGGGGACCTTGGTTGGCCCAGTACTTC	CASMPRTGGPWLAQYF
.	TRBV30	.	TRBJ2-7	TGTGCCTGGAGTGTTTTGATGTACCCACGATACGAGCAGTACTTC	CAWSVLMYPRYEQYF
.	TRBV18	.	TRBJ2-3	TGTGCCAGCTCACCACCGTTGCTTCCCGGCATGTGGGATACGCAGTATTTT	CASSPPLLPGMWDTQYF
TRBD1	TRBV9	once	TRBJ2-7	TGTGCCAGCAGCCCGGGGGGACAGGGTTACGAGCAGTACTTC	CASSPGGQGYEQYF
TRBD1	TRBV6-1	.	TRBJ2-2	TGTGCCAGCAGCGAAGACAGGGGGCCCGGGGAGCTGTTTTTT	CASSEDRGPGELFF
.	TRBV7-2	.	TRBJ1-2	TGTGCCAGCAGCCCATCGACAGGAAATCACTATGGCTACACCTTC	CASSPSTGNHYGYTF
.	TRBV15	.	TRBJ1-1	TGTGCCACCAGCAGAGATATGGCCCGTGCGTGGACTGAAGCTTTCTTT	CATSRDMARAWTEAFF
TRBD1	TRBV18	.	TRBJ2-7	TGTGCCAGCTCACCATCGGACAGGGCCTACGAGCAGTACTTC	CASSPSDRAYEQYF
.	TRBV27	.	TRBJ1-2	TGTGCCAGCAGTGGTCCATGGGATGGCTACACCTTC	CASSGPWDGYTF
TRBD1	TRBV4-1	.	TRBJ1-1	TGCGCCAGCAGCCGATCCGGGACAGCGAACACTGAAGCTTTCTTT	CASSRSGTANTEAFF
.	TRBV19	.	TRBJ2-2	TGTGCCAGTAGTATAAGCGGGACCGGGGAGCTGTTTTTT	CASSISGTGELFF
.	TRBV27	once	TRBJ2-1	TGTGCCAGCAGTTTAAAAGGGGCTTACTCCTACAATGAGCAGTTCTTC	CASSLKGAYSYNEQFF
.	TRBV5-8	.	TRBJ1-5	TGTGCCAGCAGCTTAGAGGGCAGGGCGGGTCAGCCCCAGCATTTT	CASSLEGRAGQPQHF
TRBD1	TRBV29-1	.	TRBJ1-1	TGCAGCGCCCTCCCCGGGGACAGACTTAAGTTGAACACTGAAGCTTTCTTT	CSALPGDRLKLNTEAFF
.	TRBV20-1	few	TRBJ2-5	TGCAGTGCTAGAGATTTACGGGAGCAGTACTTC	CSARDLREQYF
TRBD1	TRBV5-6	.	TRBJ1-1	TGTGCCAGCAGCGTCGGACAGGTCCAAACTGAAGCTTTCTTT	CASSVGQVQTEAFF
.	TRBV5-1	once	TRBJ1-4	TGCGCCAGCAGCTTGGATGGCAGGGTAAATGAAAAACTGTTTTTT	CASSLDGRVNEKLFF
TRBD2	TRBV2	.	TRBJ2-1	TGTGCCAGCAGTCCTAGCGGAATGACGGACAATGAGCAGTTCTTC	CASSPSGMTDNEQFF
.	TRBV7-2	.	TRBJ2-7	TGTGCCAGCAGTCACAGTGCCTCCTACGAGCAGTACTTC	CASSHSASYEQYF
.	TRBV9	.	TRBJ2-7	TGTGCCAGCAGCGCTGGGTCGGGGCTAACCTACGAGCAGTACTTC	CASSAGSGLTYEQYF
.	TRBV29-1	.	TRBJ2-7	TGCAGCGTACTCCGGGACTCGAGCTCCTACGAGCAGTACTTC	CSVLRDSSSYEQYF
.	TRBV28	few	TRBJ1-1	TGTGCCAGCAGTTTCCCAGAGGGGACTGAAGCTTTCTTT	CASSFPEGTEAFF
.	TRBV6-1	.	TRBJ1-5	TGTGCCAGCAGTGAATCCGGCTACCAGCCCCAGCATTTT	CASSESGYQPQHF
.	TRBV27	.	TRBJ2-1	TGTGCCAGCAGTTTTCGGACAGACTACAATGAGCAGTTCTTC	CASSFRTDYNEQFF
.	TRBV19	.	TRBJ1-5	TGTGCCAGTACCCCGAGGGGGGATAGCAATCAGCCCCAGCATTTT	CASTPRGDSNQPQHF
TRBD2	TRBV7-6	.	TRBJ2-1	TGTGCCAGCAGCTTAGTTGGGGGGCTAGCGGGAGGGCGAGATGAGCAGTTCTTC	CASSLVGGLAGGRDEQFF
.	TRBV11-2	.	TRBJ1-1	TGTGCCAGCAGCCGGAACACTGAAGCTTTCTTT	CASSRNTEAFF
TRBD1	TRBV28	.	TRBJ2-7	TGTGCCAGCAGACTGACTCGGACAGGGGGCGCCTACGAGCAGTACTTC	CASRLTRTGGAYEQYF
TRBD1	TRBV6-1	once	TRBJ2-7	TGTGCCAGCAGTATCGGGCGACAGGGTAGCTACGAGCAGTACTTC	CASSIGRQGSYEQYF
TRBD1	TRBV9	.	TRBJ2-7	TGTGCCAGCAGCGTAGCGGGGACAGTGGTTGATTTTCAGTACTTC	CASSVAGTVVDFQYF
TRBD2	TRBV27	.	TRBJ2-7	TGTGCCAGCAGTTTATCCTCTAGCGGGAGGGGAGAGCAGTACTTC	CASSLSSSGRGEQYF
TRBD2	TRBV11-2	.	TRBJ2-7	TGTGCCAGCAGCTTCGCTAGCGGGATCTACGAGCAGTACTTC	CASSFASGIYEQYF
TRBD1	TRBV7-9	.	TRBJ1-4	TGTGCCAGCAGCTCCGTCCGGGACAGAAACGTGTTTTTT	CASSSVRDRNVFF
.	TRBV10-1	.	TRBJ1-2	TGCGCCAAAATGAGGGTTAGGGGGACGGTCACCTTC	CAKMRVRGTVTF
TRBD2	TRBV29-1	.	TRBJ2-5	TGCAGCGTGGGACCGGGACTAGCGGGAGAGGTATGGCAAGAGACCCAGTACTTC	CSVGPGLAGEVWQETQYF
TRBD1	TRBV5-4	.	TRBJ1-4	TGTGTCAGCAGCCTAGGGACAGCAACTAATGAAAAACTGTTTTTT	CVSSLGTATNEKLFF
.	TRBV7-9	.	TRBJ1-2	TGTGCCAGCAGCCTGGCGGGGTCCCCCTACGGCTACACCTTC	CASSLAGSPYGYTF
.	TRBV7-9	.	TRBJ2-7	TGTGCCAGCAGCCCTGGCAGGGGCCTCTACGAGCAGTACTTC	CASSPGRGLYEQYF
.	TRBV27	.	TRBJ2-7	TGTGCCAGTACGAATGGGGACACTCCGTGGGGAGAGCAGTACTTC	CASTNGDTPWGEQYF
.	TRBV28	.	TRBJ1-5	TGTGCCAGCAGTTCCCCCACGGATCTCCCTCAGCCCCAGCATTTT	CASSSPTDLPQPQHF